The 5 T cell receptor beta chains below come from one sample, sequenced in a study of cytomegalovirus exposure and HLA in healthy donors. Assay used: immunoSEQ multiplex PCR; TCRdb lists only in-frame clones, some missing. The repertoire consists of approximately 190,000 clones, with roughly 84% occurring once and the leading ten covering 10% to 15%. The source material was PBMCs. The receptors shown here come from a woman younger than 45 in good health and CMV-seropositive.

The gene calls are TRBV6-5 and TRBJ2-1, with 10 bases that match TRBD2. This CDR3 contains 15 residues. V was clipped by 5 bases and J by 2 bases; unmatched bases: 3. Per germline, CDR1 MNHEY and CDR2 SVGAGI. The CDR3 region is CASSPGTSAYNEQFF. The CDR3, as DNA: TGTGCCAGCAGTCCCGGGACTAGCGCCTACAATGAGCAGTTCTTC.

This clone has a handful of counts. The chain is built from TRBV27 and TRBJ2-3, with TRBD2 identical over 8 bases. This CDR3 spans 17 amino acids. The germline CDR1 and CDR2 sequences are MNHEY and SMNVEV (reference sequence). Trimming removed 5 bases from V and 2 bases from J; junction bases left unmatched: 12. CDR3 amino acids: CASSRRTSSFLTDTQYF. CDR3 DNA sequence: TGTGCCAGCAGTCGCAGGACTAGCAGTTTTCTCACAGATACGCAGTATTTT.

The chain links TRBV4-1 to TRBJ2-2; TRBD2 might be the D (5 bases). Germline CDR1 MGHRA, CDR2 YSYEKL. The CDR3 is 17 amino acids. The germline V and J ends were trimmed by 1 base and 6 bases, with 18 bases remaining between them. The CDR3: CASSQVNGLTYSGELFF. The DNA for the CDR3 is TGCGCCAGCAGCCAAGTAAATGGACTGACGTACTCCGGGGAGCTGTTTTTT.

This sequence joins TRBV6-6 and TRBJ2-1, with TRBD1 matching 8 bases. Germline loops: CDR1 MNHNY, CDR2 SVGAGI (reference sequence). J lost 7 bases, V lost 0 bases, and 8 bases had no gene match. There are 16 residues in the CDR3. This CDR3 reads CASSYSRGQGPNEQFF. CDR3 sequence (DNA): TGTGCCAGCAGTTACTCGAGAGGACAGGGACCGAATGAGCAGTTCTTC.

V and J are TRBV11-2 and TRBJ2-7; 7 positions agree with TRBD1. Germline lookup yields CDR1 SGHAT and CDR2 FQNNGV. CDR3 length: 15 residues. Trimming at V came to 4 bases and at J to 3 bases, leaving 9 bases not matched to a gene. This CDR3 is CASSSTGSGGYEQYF. The DNA of the CDR3 is TGTGCCAGCAGCTCCACCGGCTCAGGGGGCTACGAGCAGTACTTC.